This T cell receptor (beta chain) appears in the sequencing data of a study of T cell repertoires in cytomegalovirus infection. Trimming removed 5 bases from V and 2 bases from J, with 7 bases in between. This CDR3 region has 12 residues. The germline V gene encodes CDR1 MNHNY and CDR2 SVGAGI (reference sequence). This clonotype came up many times. Antigen unknown. TCRdb processed the reads anew with MiXCR; each CDR3 protein has one entry. The data contain some 940,000 distinct CDR3 sequences, less than 40% of them singletons. The chain has TRBV6-6 and TRBJ2-7; D possibly corresponds to TRBD2 (5 bases). This TCR was sampled from a human donor in good health (CMV status not recorded). Some clones in this sample may be carry-over from other donors' samples. This sample comprised cultured CD8+ T cells from PBMCs, obtained from culture after CMV antigen stimulation. The CDR3 loop reads CASSTGTYEQYF. The CDR3 DNA reads as TGTGCCAGCAGTACCGGGACCTACGAGCAGTACTTC.